The present T cell receptor beta chain was sequenced within a study of ipilimumab plus nivolumab after autologous stem cell transplantation listed by TCRdb under 2021. Study-wide context: Trial patients received a median of about five ipilimumab doses and 8 nivolumab doses. Patients in the myeloma cohort were either high-risk and transplant-naive or had relapsed within 3 years of a first autologous transplant. Patients undergoing autologous transplant for high-risk diffuse large B cell lymphoma, mature T cell lymphoma, or multiple myeloma were enrolled in the trial. The intent-to-treat population of the trial was made up of 35 to 40 patients. Beyond this particular receptor, the publication reports: The authors stated that profiles of the T cell receptor repertoire, regulatory T cell phenotype and gut microbiota provided a biologic rationale for studying this approach further. The authors concluded that, as post-transplant consolidation, combined checkpoint inhibition appeared tolerable.

Ipilimumab was given at 1 mg/kg intravenously on day 1 of selected weeks, and checkpoint therapy started 14 to 28 days after autologous transplant. Nivolumab was administered at 3 mg/kg intravenously on day 1 of weeks 1, 4, 7, 10, and every two weeks through week 26. This Phase Ib clinical trial tested ipilimumab plus nivolumab, a combined checkpoint inhibition, as consolidation after autologous stem cell transplantation. Library construction relied on the immunoSEQ multiplex PCR assay. TCRdb mirrors the immuneACCESS table, restricted to in-frame sequences. Some clones are absent from its copies; in checked studies, under half trace to an unresolved V gene, and the reason for the others is unknown. The sample includes approximately 40,000 clones, with 80% to 95% observed a single time. The ten biggest clones cover under 0.9% of the sample. About this clone: Its binding antigen is unknown. The sample holds no much larger clone one base away, and base qualities are not on file.

In the germline V gene (reference sequence), CDR1 corresponds to MNHEY and CDR2 to SMNVEV. From its cysteine to its phenylalanine, the CDR3 spans 14 amino acids. The read is trimmed to its CDR3 DNA, 42 bases read in frame from base 1. V loses 5 bases of germline sequence and J loses 8 bases, and the interval between the two ends is 16 bases. The sequences come from PBMCs, collected in a trial of ipilimumab plus nivolumab as post-transplant consolidation. This sequence originates from a male donor with multiple myeloma. In this chain, TRBV27 is recombined with TRBJ2-1; the D segment might be TRBD1 or TRBD2, since each matches 5 bases. The DNA is TGTGCCAGCAGTCCACGGACACCGAGGGATGAGCAGTTCTTC. Its protein product is CASSPRTPRDEQFF.